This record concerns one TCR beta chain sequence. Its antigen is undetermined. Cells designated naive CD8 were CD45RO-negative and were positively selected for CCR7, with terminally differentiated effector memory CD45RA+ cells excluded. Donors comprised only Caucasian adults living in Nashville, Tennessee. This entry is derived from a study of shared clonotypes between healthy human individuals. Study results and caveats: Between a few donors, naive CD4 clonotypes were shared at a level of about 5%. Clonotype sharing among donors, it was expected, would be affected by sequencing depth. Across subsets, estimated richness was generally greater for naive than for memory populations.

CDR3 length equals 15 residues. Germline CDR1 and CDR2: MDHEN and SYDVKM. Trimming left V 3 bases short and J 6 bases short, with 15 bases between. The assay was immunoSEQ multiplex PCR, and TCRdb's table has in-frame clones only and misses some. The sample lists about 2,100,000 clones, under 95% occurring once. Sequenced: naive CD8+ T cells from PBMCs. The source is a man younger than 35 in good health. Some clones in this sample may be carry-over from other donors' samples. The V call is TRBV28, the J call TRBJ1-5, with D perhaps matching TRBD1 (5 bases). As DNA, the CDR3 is TGTGCCAGCAGTTTCAGGGCCCATCGTCTTCAGCCCCAGCATTTT. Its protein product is CASSFRAHRLQPQHF. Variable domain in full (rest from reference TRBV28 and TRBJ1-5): DVKVTQSSRYLVKRTGEKVFLECVQDMDHENMFWYRQDPGLGLRLIYFSYDVKMKEKGDIPEGYSVSREKKERFSLILESASTNQTSMYLCASSFRAHRLQPQHFGDGTRLSIL.